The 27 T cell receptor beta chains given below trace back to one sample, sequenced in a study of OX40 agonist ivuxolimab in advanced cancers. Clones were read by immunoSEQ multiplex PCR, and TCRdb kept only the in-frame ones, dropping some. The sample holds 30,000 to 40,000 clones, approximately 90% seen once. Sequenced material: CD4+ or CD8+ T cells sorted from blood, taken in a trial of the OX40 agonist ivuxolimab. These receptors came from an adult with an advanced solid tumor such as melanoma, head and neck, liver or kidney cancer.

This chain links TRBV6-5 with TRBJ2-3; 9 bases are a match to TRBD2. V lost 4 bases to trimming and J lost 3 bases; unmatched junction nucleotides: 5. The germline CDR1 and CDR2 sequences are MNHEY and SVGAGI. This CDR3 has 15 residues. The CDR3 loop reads CASSSVAGGTDTQYF. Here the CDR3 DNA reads TGTGCCAGCAGTTCGGTTGCGGGAGGGACAGATACGCAGTATTTT.

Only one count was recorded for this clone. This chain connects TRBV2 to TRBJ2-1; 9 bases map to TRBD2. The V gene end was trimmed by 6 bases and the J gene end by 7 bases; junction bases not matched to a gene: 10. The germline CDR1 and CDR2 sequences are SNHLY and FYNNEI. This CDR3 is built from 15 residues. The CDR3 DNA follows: TGTGCCAGCAGGCTTGCTAGCGGGGTACCGAATGAGCAGTTCTTC. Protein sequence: CASRLASGVPNEQFF.

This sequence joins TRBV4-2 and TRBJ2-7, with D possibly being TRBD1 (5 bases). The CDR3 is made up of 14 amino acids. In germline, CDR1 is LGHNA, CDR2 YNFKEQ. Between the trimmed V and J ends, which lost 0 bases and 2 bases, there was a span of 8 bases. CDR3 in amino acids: CASSQEGPPYEQYF. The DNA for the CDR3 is TGTGCCAGCAGCCAAGAGGGGCCCCCCTACGAGCAGTACTTC.

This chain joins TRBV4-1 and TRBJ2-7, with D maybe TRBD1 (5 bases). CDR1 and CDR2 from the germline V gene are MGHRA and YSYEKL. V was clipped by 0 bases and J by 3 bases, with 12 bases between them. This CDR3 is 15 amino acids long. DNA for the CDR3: TGCGCCAGCAGCCAAGAATTTGAGACAGACTACGAGCAGTACTTC. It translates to CASSQEFETDYEQYF.

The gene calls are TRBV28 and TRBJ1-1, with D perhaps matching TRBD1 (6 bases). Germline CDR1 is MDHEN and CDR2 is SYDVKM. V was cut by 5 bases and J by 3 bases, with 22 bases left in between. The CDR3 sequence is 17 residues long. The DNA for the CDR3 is TGTGCCAGCAGTCCCCTGAACGGGGGGGCTTCTGACACTGAAGCTTTCTTT. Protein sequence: CASSPLNGGASDTEAFF.

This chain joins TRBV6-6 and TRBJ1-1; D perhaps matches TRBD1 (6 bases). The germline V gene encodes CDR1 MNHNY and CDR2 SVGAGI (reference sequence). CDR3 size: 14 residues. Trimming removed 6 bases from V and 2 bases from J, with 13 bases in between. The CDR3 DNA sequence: TGTGCCAGCAGCCAGACCGGGACAAACACTGAAGCTTTCTTT. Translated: CASSQTGTNTEAFF.

This chain's CDR3 is CASSPGLTGELFF. CDR3 nucleotides: TGTGCCAGCAGCCCCGGCCTCACCGGGGAGCTGTTTTTT. The V and J genes are TRBV6-5 and TRBJ2-2; D unresolved. The CDR3 is 13 amino acids. Germline V gene sequence: CDR1 MNHEY, CDR2 SVGAGI. Deletions cut 6 bases from V and 4 bases from J, with 9 bases between.

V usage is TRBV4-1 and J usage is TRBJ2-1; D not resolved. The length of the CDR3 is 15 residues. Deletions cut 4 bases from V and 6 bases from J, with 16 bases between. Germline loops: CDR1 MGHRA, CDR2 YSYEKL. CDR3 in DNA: TGCGCCAGCAGCCCCTTCCACCAAGGAACCAATGAGCAGTTCTTC. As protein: CASSPFHQGTNEQFF.

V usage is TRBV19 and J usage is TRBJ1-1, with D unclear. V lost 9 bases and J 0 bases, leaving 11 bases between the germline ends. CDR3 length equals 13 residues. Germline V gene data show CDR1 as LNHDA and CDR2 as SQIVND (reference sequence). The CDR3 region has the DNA TGTGCCAGCACCAGGTCGGTGAACACTGAAGCTTTCTTT. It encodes CASTRSVNTEAFF.

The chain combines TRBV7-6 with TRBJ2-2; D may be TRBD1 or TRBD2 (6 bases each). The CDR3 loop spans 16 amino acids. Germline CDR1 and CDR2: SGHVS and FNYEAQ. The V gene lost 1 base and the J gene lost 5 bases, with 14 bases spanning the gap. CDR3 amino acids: CASSLGPGARTGELFF. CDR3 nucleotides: TGTGCCAGCAGCTTAGGGCCGGGGGCGCGTACCGGGGAGCTGTTTTTT. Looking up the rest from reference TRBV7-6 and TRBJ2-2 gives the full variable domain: GAGVSQSPRYKVTKRGQDVALRCDPISGHVSLYWYRQALGQGPEFLTYFNYEAQQDKSGLPNDRFSAERPEGSISTLTIQRTEQRDSAMYRCASSLGPGARTGELFFGEGSRLTVL.

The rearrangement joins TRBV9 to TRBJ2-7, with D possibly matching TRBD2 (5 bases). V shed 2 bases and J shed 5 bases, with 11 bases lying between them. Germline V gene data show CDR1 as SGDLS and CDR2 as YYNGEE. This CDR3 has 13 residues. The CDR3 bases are TGTGCCAGCAGCGTGGGCGGGTCGAACGAGCAGTACTTC. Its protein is CASSVGGSNEQYF.

The CDR3, as DNA: TGTGCCAGCAGCCCCGGCCCAATCGCTGAAGCTTTCTTT. It specifies CASSPGPIAEAFF. The chain has TRBV7-6 and TRBJ1-1, with no clear D. Germline V gene sequence: CDR1 SGHVS, CDR2 FNYEAQ. The ends were cut back, 5 bases at V and 6 bases at J, with 13 bases in the middle. This CDR3 region has 13 residues.

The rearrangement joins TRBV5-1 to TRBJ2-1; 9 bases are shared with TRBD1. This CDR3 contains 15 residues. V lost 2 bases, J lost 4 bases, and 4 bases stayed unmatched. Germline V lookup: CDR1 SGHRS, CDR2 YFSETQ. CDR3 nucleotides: TGCGCCAGCAGCTTCCCCGGGACAGGGTACAATGAGCAGTTCTTC. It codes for CASSFPGTGYNEQFF. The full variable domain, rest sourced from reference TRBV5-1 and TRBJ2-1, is KAGVTQTPRYLIKTRGQQVTLSCSPISGHRSVSWYQQTPGQGLQFLFEYFSETQRNKGNFPGRFSGRQFSNSRSEMNVSTLELGDSALYLCASSFPGTGYNEQFFGPGTRLTVL.

CDR3 sequence reads: CASSIGSYEQFF. In DNA form, the CDR3 reads TGTGCCAGCAGCATCGGCAGCTATGAGCAGTTCTTC. The V call is TRBV5-4, the J call TRBJ2-1; no definite D call. Trimming took off 4 bases at V and 8 bases at J, with 10 bases between the two ends. Germline CDR1 is SGHNT and CDR2 is YYREEE (reference sequence). CDR3 length: 12 amino acids.

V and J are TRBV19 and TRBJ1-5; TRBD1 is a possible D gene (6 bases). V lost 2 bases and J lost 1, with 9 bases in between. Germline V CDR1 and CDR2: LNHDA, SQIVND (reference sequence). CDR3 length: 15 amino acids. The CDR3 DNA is TGTGCCAGTAGTATAAGACAGGACAGCAATCAGCCCCAGCATTTT. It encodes CASSIRQDSNQPQHF.

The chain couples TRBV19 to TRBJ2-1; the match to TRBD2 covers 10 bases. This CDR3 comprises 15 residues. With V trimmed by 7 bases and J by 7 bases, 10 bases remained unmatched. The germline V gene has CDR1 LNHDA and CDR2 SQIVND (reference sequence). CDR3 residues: CASKPTSGNENEQFF. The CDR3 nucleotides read TGTGCCAGTAAGCCCACTAGCGGGAATGAGAATGAGCAGTTCTTC.

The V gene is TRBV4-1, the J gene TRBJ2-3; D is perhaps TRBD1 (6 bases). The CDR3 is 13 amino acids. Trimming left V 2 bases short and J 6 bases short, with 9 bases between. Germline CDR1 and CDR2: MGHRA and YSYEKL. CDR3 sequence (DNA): TGCGCCAGCAGCCAATCCAGGGGTGATACGCAGTATTTT. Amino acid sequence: CASSQSRGDTQYF.

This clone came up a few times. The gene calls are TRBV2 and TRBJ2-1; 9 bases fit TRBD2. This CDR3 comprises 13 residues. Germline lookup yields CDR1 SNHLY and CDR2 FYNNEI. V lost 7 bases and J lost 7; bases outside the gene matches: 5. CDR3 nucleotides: TGTGCCAGCACGAGACTAGCGGAAAATGAGCAGTTCTTC. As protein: CASTRLAENEQFF.

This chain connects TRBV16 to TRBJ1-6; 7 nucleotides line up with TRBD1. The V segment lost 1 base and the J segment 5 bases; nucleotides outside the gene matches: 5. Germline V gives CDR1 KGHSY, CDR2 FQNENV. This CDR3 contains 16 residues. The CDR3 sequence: CASSQWRQGDNSPLHF. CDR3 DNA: TGTGCCAGCAGCCAATGGAGACAGGGCGATAATTCACCCCTCCACTTT.

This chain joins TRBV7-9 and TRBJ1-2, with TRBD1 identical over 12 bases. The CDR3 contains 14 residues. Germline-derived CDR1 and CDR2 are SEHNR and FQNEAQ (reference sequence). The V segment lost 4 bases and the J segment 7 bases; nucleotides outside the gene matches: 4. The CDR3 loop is CASSSGTGGSGYTF. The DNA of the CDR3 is TGTGCCAGCAGCTCAGGGACAGGGGGCTCTGGCTACACCTTC.

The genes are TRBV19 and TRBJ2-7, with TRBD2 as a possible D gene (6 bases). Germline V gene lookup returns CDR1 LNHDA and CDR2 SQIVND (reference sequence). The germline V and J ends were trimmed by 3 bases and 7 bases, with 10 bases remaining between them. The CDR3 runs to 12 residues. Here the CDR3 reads CASSIGGAEQYF. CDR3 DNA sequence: TGTGCCAGTAGTATCGGAGGGGCTGAGCAGTACTTC.

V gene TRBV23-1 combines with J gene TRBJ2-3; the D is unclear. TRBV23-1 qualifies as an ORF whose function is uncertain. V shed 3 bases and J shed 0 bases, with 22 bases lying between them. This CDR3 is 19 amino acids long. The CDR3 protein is CASSQTAPAIPSSTDTQYF. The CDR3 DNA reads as TGCGCCAGCAGTCAGACCGCCCCCGCCATTCCATCTAGCACAGATACGCAGTATTTT.

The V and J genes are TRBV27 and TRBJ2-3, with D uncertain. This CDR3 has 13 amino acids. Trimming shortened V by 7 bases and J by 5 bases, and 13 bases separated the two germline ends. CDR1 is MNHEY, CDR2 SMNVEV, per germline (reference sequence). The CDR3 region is CASILVLRDTQYF. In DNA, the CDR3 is TGTGCCAGCATCCTAGTTTTAAGAGATACGCAGTATTTT.

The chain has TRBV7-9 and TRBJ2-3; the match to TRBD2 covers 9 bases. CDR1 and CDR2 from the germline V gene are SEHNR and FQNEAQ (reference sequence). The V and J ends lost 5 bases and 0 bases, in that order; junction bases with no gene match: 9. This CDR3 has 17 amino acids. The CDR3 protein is CASSPRTSASSTDTQYF. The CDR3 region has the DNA TGTGCCAGCAGCCCAAGGACTAGCGCCTCTAGCACAGATACGCAGTATTTT.

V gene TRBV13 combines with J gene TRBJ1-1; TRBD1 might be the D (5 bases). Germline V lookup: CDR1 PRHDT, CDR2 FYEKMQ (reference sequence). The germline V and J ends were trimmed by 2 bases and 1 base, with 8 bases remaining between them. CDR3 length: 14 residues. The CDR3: CASSLSRANTEAFF. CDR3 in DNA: TGTGCCAGCAGCTTATCCAGGGCGAACACTGAAGCTTTCTTT. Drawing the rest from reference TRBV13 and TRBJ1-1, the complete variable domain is AAGVIQSPRHLIKEKRETATLKCYPIPRHDTVYWYQQGPGQDPQFLISFYEKMQSDKGSIPDRFSAQQFSDYHSELNMSSLELGDSALYFCASSLSRANTEAFFGQGTRLTVV.

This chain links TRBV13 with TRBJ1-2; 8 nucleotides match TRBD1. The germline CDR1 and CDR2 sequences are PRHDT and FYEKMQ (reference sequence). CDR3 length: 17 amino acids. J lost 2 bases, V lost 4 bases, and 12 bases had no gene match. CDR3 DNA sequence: TGTGCCAGCAGCTCCAGTCCCGGGACAGGTCCAAACTATGGCTACACCTTC. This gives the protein CASSSSPGTGPNYGYTF.

The CDR3 reads CASSQGFTEAFF. CDR3 DNA sequence: TGTGCCAGCAGCCAGGGGTTCACTGAAGCTTTCTTT. J is TRBJ1-1 and V is TRBV14; D unclear. V was pared by 3 bases and J by 4 bases, with 6 bases between. Germline V gene lookup returns CDR1 SGHDN and CDR2 FVKESK. The CDR3 totals 12 residues. The whole variable domain, remainder taken from reference TRBV14 and TRBJ1-1, is EAGVTQFPSHSVIEKGQTVTLRCDPISGHDNLYWYRRVMGKEIKFLLHFVKESKQDESGMPNNRFLAERTGGTYSTLKVQPAELEDSGVYFCASSQGFTEAFFGQGTRLTVV.